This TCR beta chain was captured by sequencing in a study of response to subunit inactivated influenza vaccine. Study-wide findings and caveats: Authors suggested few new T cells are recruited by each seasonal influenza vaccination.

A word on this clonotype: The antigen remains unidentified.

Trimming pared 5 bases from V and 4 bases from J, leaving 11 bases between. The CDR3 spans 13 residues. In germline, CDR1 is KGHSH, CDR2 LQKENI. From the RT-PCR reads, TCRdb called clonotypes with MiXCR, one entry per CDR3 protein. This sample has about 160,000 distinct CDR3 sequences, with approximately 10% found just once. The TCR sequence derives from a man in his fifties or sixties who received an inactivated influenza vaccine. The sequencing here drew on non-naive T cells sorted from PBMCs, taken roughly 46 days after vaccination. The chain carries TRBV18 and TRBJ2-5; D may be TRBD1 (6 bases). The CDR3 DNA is TGTGCCAGCTCAACAGGGACCTTAGAGACCCAGTACTTC. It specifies CASSTGTLETQYF.